This T cell receptor beta chain derives from a study of blood T cell repertoires in COVID-19. Assay used: immunoSEQ multiplex PCR; TCRdb lists only in-frame clones, some missing. The sample shows roughly 340,000 clones, roughly nine tenths of them seen only once. The CDR3 is 14 residues long. V lost 0 bases and J lost 6, with 7 bases in between. Germline V CDR1 and CDR2: SGHRS, YFSETQ. The receptor was derived from a man aged 18 to 30 who had recovered from COVID-19. V and J are TRBV5-1 and TRBJ1-6; D is perhaps TRBD1 (5 bases). Material: PBMCs or T cells enriched from blood (not recorded which). CDR3 in amino acids: CASSLGRGNSPLHF. The CDR3 nucleotides are TGCGCCAGCAGCTTGGGTAGGGGTAATTCACCCCTCCACTTT.